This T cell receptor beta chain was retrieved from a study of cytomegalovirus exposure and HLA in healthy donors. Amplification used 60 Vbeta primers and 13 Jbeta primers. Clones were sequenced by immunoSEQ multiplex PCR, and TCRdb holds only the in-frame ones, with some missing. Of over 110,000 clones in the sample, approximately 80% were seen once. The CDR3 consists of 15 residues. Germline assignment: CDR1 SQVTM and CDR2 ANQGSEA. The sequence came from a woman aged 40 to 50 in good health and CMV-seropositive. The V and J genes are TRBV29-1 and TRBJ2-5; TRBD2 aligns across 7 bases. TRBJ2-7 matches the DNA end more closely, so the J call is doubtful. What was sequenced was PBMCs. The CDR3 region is CSVSGTSGTNYEQYF. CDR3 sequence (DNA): TGCAGCGTGTCGGGTACCAGCGGGACTAACTACGAGCAGTACTTC.